In this sample, the clone carrying this T cell receptor (beta chain) is medium-sized. The CDR3 extends over 16 amino acids. Trimming took 0 bases from V and 5 from J; bases not matched to a gene: 7. Per the germline V gene, CDR1 is SGHRS and CDR2 is YFSETQ. This entry is derived from a study of T cells in tumors after PD-1 blockade. Study-wide background: Peripheral blood samples averaged approximately 37,000 unique clonotypes and about 110,000 templates.

Generated by immunoSEQ multiplex PCR, the TCRdb table keeps only in-frame clones and is missing some. Of fewer than 15,000 clones listed, roughly 80% are singletons. This receptor was taken from a human donor with basal cell carcinoma. V and J are TRBV5-1 and TRBJ1-5; 8 nucleotides agree with TRBD1. The input for sequencing was PBMCs, taken after anti-PD-1 treatment. CDR3 in DNA: TGCGCCAGCAGCTTGGATGGCAGGGGGCCTGATCAGCCCCAGCATTTT. Amino acid sequence: CASSLDGRGPDQPQHF.